This entry lists 11 T cell receptor beta chains sequenced from one sample in a study of cytomegalovirus exposure and HLA in healthy donors. TCRdb's copy holds only in-frame clones and misses some; the assay was immunoSEQ multiplex PCR. The sample lists roughly 190,000 clones, around 86% seen once, with 6.5% to 7.5% in the top ten. Input material: PBMCs. These receptors all stem from a man aged 25 to 45 in good health and CMV-seropositive.

V gene TRBV11-3 combines with J gene TRBJ2-1, with D uncertain. The germline V and J ends were trimmed by 5 bases and 6 bases, with 11 bases remaining between them. The CDR3 is 13 residues long. In germline, CDR1 is SGHNT, CDR2 YENEEA. The CDR3 spells CASSPVGLNEQFF. Written as DNA, the CDR3 is TGTGCCAGCAGCCCCGTCGGGCTCAATGAGCAGTTCTTC.

The V gene is TRBV5-1, the J gene TRBJ2-7; a weak D match, TRBD1 (6 bases). The V end lost 4 bases, the J end lost 2 bases, and 10 bases lay between the germline ends. CDR3 length equals 13 residues. CDR1 and CDR2 from the germline V gene are SGHRS and YFSETQ. This chain's CDR3 is CASSLDSAYEQYF. As DNA, the CDR3 is TGCGCCAGCAGCCTGGACAGTGCCTACGAGCAGTACTTC.

The chain carries TRBV6-5 and TRBJ2-1; D may be TRBD1 or TRBD2 (5 bases each). CDR1 MNHEY and CDR2 SVGAGI come from the germline V gene. V lost 10 bases and J 4 bases, leaving 17 bases between the germline ends. This CDR3 comprises 14 residues. The CDR3 region is CATIRGVGYNEQFF. The CDR3 nucleotides are TGTGCCACAATAAGGGGAGTGGGATACAATGAGCAGTTCTTC.

The chain links TRBV4-2 to TRBJ2-2; TRBD1 aligns across 8 bases. The germline gives CDR1 LGHNA, CDR2 YNFKEQ. Germline trimming cut 2 bases from V and 4 bases from J; bases unmatched to any gene: 6. The CDR3 length is 16 residues. The CDR3 DNA reads TGTGCCAGCAGCCAATCCGACAGGGGAGTCACCGGGGAGCTGTTTTTT. As protein: CASSQSDRGVTGELFF.

This clone was recorded a few times. The chain links TRBV5-1 to TRBJ2-7; 10 bases map to TRBD2. V trimming: 2 bases; J trimming: 2 bases; junction bases outside the gene matches: 4. The CDR3 is 15 residues long. Germline V gene data show CDR1 as SGHRS and CDR2 as YFSETQ. CDR3 protein: CASSLAGGPPYEQYF. CDR3 DNA: TGCGCCAGCAGCTTAGCGGGAGGGCCCCCCTACGAGCAGTACTTC. The full variable domain, with the rest looked up from reference TRBV5-1 and TRBJ2-7, is KAGVTQTPRYLIKTRGQQVTLSCSPISGHRSVSWYQQTPGQGLQFLFEYFSETQRNKGNFPGRFSGRQFSNSRSEMNVSTLELGDSALYLCASSLAGGPPYEQYFGPGTRLTVT.

The chain has TRBV6-5 and TRBJ1-2; D call uncertain. This CDR3 spans 12 amino acids. The V gene lost 5 bases and the J gene lost 3 bases, with 7 bases spanning the gap. Germline loops: CDR1 MNHEY, CDR2 SVGAGI. CDR3 nucleotide sequence: TGTGCCAGCAGTGTGGGAGACTATGGCTACACCTTC. It encodes CASSVGDYGYTF.

The chain has TRBV7-2 and TRBJ2-6; 8 bases map to TRBD1. The length of the CDR3 is 15 residues. From germline, CDR1 is SGHTA and CDR2 FQGNSA. J lost 2 bases, V lost 5 bases, and 2 bases had no gene match. CDR3 amino acids: CASSPQGAGANVLTF. In DNA form, the CDR3 reads TGTGCCAGCAGCCCACAGGGGGCTGGGGCCAACGTCCTGACTTTC.

In DNA, the CDR3 is TGTGCCAGTAGTATCTCCGGGACAGATTATGGCTACACCTTC. Encoded protein: CASSISGTDYGYTF. The chain employs TRBV19 and TRBJ1-2, with TRBD1 matching 7 bases. This CDR3 has 14 residues. CDR1 and CDR2 from the germline V gene are LNHDA and SQIVND (reference sequence). Trimming at V came to 3 bases and at J to 5 bases, leaving 6 bases not matched to a gene.

V gene TRBV6-6 combines with J gene TRBJ2-7; TRBD2 agrees at 7 bases. The J segment lost 0 bases and the V segment lost 8 bases, leaving 7 bases of the junction unmatched. The CDR3 totals 14 residues. Germline V lookup: CDR1 MNHNY, CDR2 SVGAGI (reference sequence). Here the CDR3 DNA reads TGTGCCAGCGAGGGGAGGGCCAGCTCCTACGAGCAGTACTTC. As protein: CASEGRASSYEQYF.

The rearrangement links TRBV7-8 to TRBJ2-7, with 9 positions matching TRBD1. V dropped 1 base and J dropped 5; count of bases not matched to a gene: 6. The CDR3 runs to 15 residues. Germline V gene lookup returns CDR1 SGHVS and CDR2 FQNEAQ. CDR3 sequence (DNA): TGTGCCAGCAGCTTAGGGGGGGGACAGGGCCACGAGCAGTACTTC. It specifies CASSLGGGQGHEQYF.

This clone was recorded only once. The J gene is TRBJ2-6, the V gene TRBV27, with D maybe TRBD1 (7 bases). CDR3 length equals 16 residues. The germline V gene has CDR1 MNHEY and CDR2 SMNVEV (reference sequence). V dropped 4 bases and J dropped 6 bases, with 16 bases sitting between them. The CDR3 DNA reads as TGTGCCAGCAGTTCTGCGGGGACAGCAAAGGCCAACGTCCTGACTTTC. It translates to CASSSAGTAKANVLTF.